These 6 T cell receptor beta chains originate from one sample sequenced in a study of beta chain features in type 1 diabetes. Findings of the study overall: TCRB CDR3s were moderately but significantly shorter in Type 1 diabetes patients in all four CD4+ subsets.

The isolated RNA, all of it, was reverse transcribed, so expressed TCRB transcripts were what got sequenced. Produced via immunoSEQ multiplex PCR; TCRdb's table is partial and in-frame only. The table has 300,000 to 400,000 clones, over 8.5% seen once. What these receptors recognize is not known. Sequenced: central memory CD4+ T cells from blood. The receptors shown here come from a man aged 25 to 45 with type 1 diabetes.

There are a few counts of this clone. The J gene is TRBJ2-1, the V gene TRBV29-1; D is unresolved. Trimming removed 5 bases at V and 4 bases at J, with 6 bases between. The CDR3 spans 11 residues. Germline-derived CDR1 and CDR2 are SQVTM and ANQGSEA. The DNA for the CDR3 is TGCAGCGTTTTACCGTACAATGAGCAGTTCTTC. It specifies CSVLPYNEQFF.

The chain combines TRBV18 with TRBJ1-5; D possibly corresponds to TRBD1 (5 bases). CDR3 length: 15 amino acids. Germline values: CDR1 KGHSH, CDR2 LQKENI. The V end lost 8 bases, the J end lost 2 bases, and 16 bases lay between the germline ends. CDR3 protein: CASVTGTLGNQPQHF. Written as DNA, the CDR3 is TGTGCCAGCGTGACCGGGACGCTAGGCAATCAGCCCCAGCATTTT.

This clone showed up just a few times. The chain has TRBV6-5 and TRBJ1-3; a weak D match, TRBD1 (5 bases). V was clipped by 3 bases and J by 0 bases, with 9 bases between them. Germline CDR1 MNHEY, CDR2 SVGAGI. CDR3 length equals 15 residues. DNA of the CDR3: TGTGCCAGCAGTTATGGGGCGGCCTCTGGAAACACCATATATTTT. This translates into CASSYGAASGNTIYF.

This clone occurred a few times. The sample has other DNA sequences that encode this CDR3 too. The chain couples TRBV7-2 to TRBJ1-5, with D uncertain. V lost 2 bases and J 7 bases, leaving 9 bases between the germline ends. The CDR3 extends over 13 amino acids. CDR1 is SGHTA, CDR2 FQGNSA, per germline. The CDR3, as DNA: TGTGCCAGCAGCTTAATTGAGGGACAGCCCCAGCATTTT. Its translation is CASSLIEGQPQHF. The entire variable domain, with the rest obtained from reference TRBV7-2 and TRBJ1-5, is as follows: GAGVSQSPSNKVTEKGKDVELRCDPISGHTALYWYRQSLGQGLEFLIYFQGNSAPDKSGLPSDRFSAERTGGSVSTLTIQRTQQEDSAVYLCASSLIEGQPQHFGDGTRLSIL.

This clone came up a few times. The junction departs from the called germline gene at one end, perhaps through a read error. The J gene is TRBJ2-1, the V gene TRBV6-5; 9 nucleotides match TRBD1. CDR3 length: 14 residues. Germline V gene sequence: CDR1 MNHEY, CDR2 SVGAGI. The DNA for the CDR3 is TGTGCGAGCAGGGGACAGGGAGGGGGAAATGAGCAGTTCTTC. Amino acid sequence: CASRGQGGGNEQFF.

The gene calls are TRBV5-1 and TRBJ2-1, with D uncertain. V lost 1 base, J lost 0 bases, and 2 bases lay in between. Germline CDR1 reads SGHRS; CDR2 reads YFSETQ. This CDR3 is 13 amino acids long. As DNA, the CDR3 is TGCGCCAGCAGCTTGTCCTCCTACAATGAGCAGTTCTTC. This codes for CASSLSSYNEQFF.